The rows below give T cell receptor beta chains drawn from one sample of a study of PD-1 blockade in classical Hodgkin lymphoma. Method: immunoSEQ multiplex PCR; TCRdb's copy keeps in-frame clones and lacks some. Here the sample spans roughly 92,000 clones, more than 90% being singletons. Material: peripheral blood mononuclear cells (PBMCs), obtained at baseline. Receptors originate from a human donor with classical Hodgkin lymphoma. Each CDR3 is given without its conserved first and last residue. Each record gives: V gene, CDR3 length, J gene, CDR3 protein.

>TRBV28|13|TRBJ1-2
ASGFGVTGRYGYT
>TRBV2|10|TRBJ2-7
ASVAGSYEQY
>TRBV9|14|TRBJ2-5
ASSGGLAGEVETQY
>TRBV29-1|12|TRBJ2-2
SVAGPGDTGELF
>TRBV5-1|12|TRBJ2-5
ASSLGRLQETQY
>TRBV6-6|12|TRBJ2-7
ASSYSKSSYEQY
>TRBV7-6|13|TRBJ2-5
ASSLEWGGVGTQY
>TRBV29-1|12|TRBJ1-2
SVESQGTGYGYT
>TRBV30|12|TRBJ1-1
AWSIGTPISEAF
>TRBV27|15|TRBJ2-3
ASSFLRGRAGTDTQY
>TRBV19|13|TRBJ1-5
ASSPRTGYNQPQH
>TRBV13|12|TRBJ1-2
ASSLGQGDYGYT
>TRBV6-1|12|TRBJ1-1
ASSQPGTATEAF
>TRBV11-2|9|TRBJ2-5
ASSPQETQY
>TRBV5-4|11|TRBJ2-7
ASASGRAKEQY
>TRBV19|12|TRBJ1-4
ASSTQVVSEKLF
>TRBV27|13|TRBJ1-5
ASSWTGSSNQPQH
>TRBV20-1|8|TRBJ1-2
SAGASGYT
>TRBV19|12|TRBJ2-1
ASSIVAANNEQF
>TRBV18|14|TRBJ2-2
ASSPSMGLTTGELF
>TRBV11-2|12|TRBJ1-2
ASSLHLTEGGYT
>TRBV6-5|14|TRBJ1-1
ASSYPSRGGMAEAF
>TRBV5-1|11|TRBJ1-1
ASSVDPNTEAF
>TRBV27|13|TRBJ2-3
ASSLLGGNTDTQY
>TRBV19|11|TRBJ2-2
APSRGFTGELF
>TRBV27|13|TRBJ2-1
ASSPYAVVNNEQF
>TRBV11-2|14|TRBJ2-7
ASSWAGDGRSYEQY
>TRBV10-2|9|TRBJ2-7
ASSETSSQY
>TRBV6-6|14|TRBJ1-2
ASSYSGDPPNYGYT
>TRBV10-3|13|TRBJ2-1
AISESGTSGNEQF
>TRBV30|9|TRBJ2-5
AWSSMETQY
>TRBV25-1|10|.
ASSRLNYEQY
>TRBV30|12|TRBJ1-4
AWGPGARGEKLF
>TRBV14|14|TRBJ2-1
ASSQEKERTNNEQF
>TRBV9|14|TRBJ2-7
ASSEGLAGGLYEQY
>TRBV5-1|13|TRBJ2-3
ASTFDRRITDTQY
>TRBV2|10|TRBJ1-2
AILQGNYGYT
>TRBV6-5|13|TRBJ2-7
ASRPGVSGRLEQY
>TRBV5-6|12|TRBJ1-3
ASSSWTAGNTIY
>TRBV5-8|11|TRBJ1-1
ASSPTGATEAF
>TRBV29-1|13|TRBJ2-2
SVEARTGVVGELF